This T cell receptor (beta chain) was sequenced in a study of human T cells and chemical hapten exposure. Unique molecular identifiers were attached to individual cDNA molecules during library preparation. Each CDR3 protein gets one entry after TCRdb re-called the RACE reads with MiXCR. The table records some 120,000 distinct CDR3 sequences, around 8.2% of them present only once. The time point here: healthy volunteer bleed at 2 weeks. Total RNA was isolated from whole blood that had not been fractionated. The CDR3 extends over 14 amino acids. Germline CDR1 is DFQATT and CDR2 is SNEGSKA (reference sequence). V gave up 7 bases and J gave up 4 bases, with 17 bases separating them.

Specimen: whole blood. This chain joins TRBV20-1 and TRBJ2-1, with D possibly TRBD1 on 5 matching bases. This sequence was found in a male donor in good health. Some clones in this sample may be carry-over from other donors' samples. CDR3 loop: CSVPPAGIYNEQFF. CDR3 DNA sequence: TGCAGTGTACCTCCCGCAGGGATTTACAATGAGCAGTTCTTC.